The clone carrying this TCR beta chain was recorded only once. Its target is unknown. The sample belongs to a study of vaccination and CD4 T cells after COVID-19. At the level of the study: Convalescent donors totaled six males and four females, including two who were Hispanic. In culture, cells were exposed to overlapping spike peptides from SARS-CoV-2, HCoV-NL63, HCoV-OC43 and HCoV-229E.

The CDR3 spans 13 residues. Per the germline V gene, CDR1 is SGHVS and CDR2 is FNYEAQ. Trimming took off 1 base at V and 8 bases at J, with 9 bases between the two ends. The Oncomine TCR Beta short-read assay sequenced DNA from cultured CD4+ T cells. TCRdb used MiXCR to reprocess the PCR reads, holding one entry per CDR3 protein. The table shows 3,500 to 5,500 distinct CDR3 sequences, with roughly a third occurring only once. Treatment given: approximately 10-day PBMC culture with coronavirus spike peptide pools or control peptides (ViraFEST assay). This TCR was recovered from a human donor who had recovered from COVID-19. The specimen comprised CD4+ T cells from blood, cultured in vitro, sampled after SARS-CoV-2 vaccination. The chain recombines TRBV7-6 with TRBJ2-1, with TRBD2 as a possible D gene (5 bases). CDR3 sequence: CASSLDRGDEQFF. The CDR3 region has the DNA TGTGCCAGCAGCTTAGATCGGGGTGATGAGCAGTTCTTC.